The next 5 T cell receptor beta chains were all read from a single sample in a study of control samples from healthy donors and cancer patients. Some clones are missing from TCRdb's copy, which holds only in-frame ones; the method was immunoSEQ multiplex PCR. Of about 170,000 clones in the sample, about nine tenths were seen once. Specimen: blood. The source of these receptors is a woman between 25 and 40 years old in good health.

The J gene is TRBJ1-2, the V gene TRBV7-2; TRBD1 matches at 8 bases. The CDR3 extends over 13 amino acids. With 1 base clipped from V and 7 bases from J, the junction kept 2 bases outside the gene matches. Germline V gene lookup returns CDR1 SGHTA and CDR2 FQGNSA. CDR3 coding DNA: TGTGCCAGCAGCTTAGACACAGGGGGTGGCTACACCTTC. The encoded protein is CASSLDTGGGYTF.

The CDR3 sequence is CASSQEGLASSYNEQFF. The DNA for the CDR3 is TGTGCCAGCAGCCAAGAAGGACTAGCGAGCTCCTACAATGAGCAGTTCTTC. The chain uses TRBV4-2 and TRBJ2-1; TRBD2 aligns across 9 bases. Losses at the gene ends were 0 bases for V and 0 bases for J; bases not matched to a gene: 3. The germline V gene has CDR1 LGHNA and CDR2 YNFKEQ. The CDR3 spans 17 residues.

This clone was observed once. This sequence joins TRBV9 and TRBJ2-2, with D uncertain. This CDR3 contains 16 residues. V gave up 0 bases and J gave up 0 bases, with 9 bases separating them. The germline CDR1 and CDR2 sequences are SGDLS and YYNGEE. The CDR3 DNA sequence: TGTGCCAGCAGCGTAGCTCCTTCCGCGAACACCGGGGAGCTGTTTTTT. It is translated as CASSVAPSANTGELFF.

V and J are TRBV11-3 and TRBJ1-1; D is ambiguous. In germline, CDR1 is SGHNT, CDR2 YENEEA. V was clipped by 1 base and J by 1 base, with 4 bases between them. CDR3 length: 13 amino acids. CDR3 DNA sequence: TGTGCCAGCAGCTTAGCGTCGAACACTGAAGCTTTCTTT. Its translation is CASSLASNTEAFF.

The rearrangement joins TRBV7-9 to TRBJ2-7; D could derive from TRBD1 or TRBD2 (5 bases each). Germline assignment: CDR1 SEHNR and CDR2 FQNEAQ (reference sequence). There are 13 residues in the CDR3. Deletions cut 1 base from V and 3 bases from J, with 7 bases between. The CDR3 protein is CASSLGGIYEQYF. CDR3 DNA: TGTGCCAGCAGCTTAGGGGGGATCTACGAGCAGTACTTC. Combining the CDR3 with reference TRBV7-9 and TRBJ2-7 gives the whole variable domain DTGVSQNPRHKITKRGQNVTFRCDPISEHNRLYWYRQTLGQGPEFLTYFQNEAQLEKSRLLSDRFSAERPKGSFSTLEIQRTEQGDSAMYLCASSLGGIYEQYFGPGTRLTVT.